This paragraph covers one TCR beta chain sequence. The antigen it recognizes is unknown. Base qualities were left out, and no much larger clone turns up one base away. V drops 0 bases and J drops 1 base, leaving 9 bases in between. Reading from cysteine to phenylalanine, the CDR3 counts 15 amino acids. CDR3 DNA is the only sequence kept; it has 45 bases, read in frame from the first base. CDR1 and CDR2 (SGHRS, YFSETQ) derive from the germline V gene. Genomic DNA was extracted from sorted cells for sequencing of the TCRbeta CDR3 region. The immunoSEQ Assay was used for sequencing of TCRbeta CDR3 regions. The clones in this table, taken by TCRdb from immuneACCESS, are in-frame only. Not every clone is retained; where verified, under half of the shortfall comes from an unresolved V gene, and the cause of the rest is unknown. Within this sample are some 96,000 clones, with about 86% of them counted one time only. The ten largest make up approximately 1.5% of the sample.

Patients with autoimmune disease history or receiving systemic immunosuppression were excluded from the trial. Peripheral blood for TCR sequencing was collected from all dose cohorts at baseline, on cycle 4 day 1, and on cycle 7 day 1. The samples were taken from a phase I, first-in-human, multicenter, open-label dose-escalation trial of ivuxolimab. The trial enrolled adults with locally advanced or metastatic head and neck squamous cell, hepatocellular, melanoma or renal cell carcinoma. Before TCR sequencing, CD4+ and CD8+ T cells were separately sorted from peripheral blood. This specimen belongs to a study of OX40 agonist ivuxolimab in advanced cancers. Turning to the overall study: Ivuxolimab was a fully human IgG2 agonistic monoclonal antibody targeting the costimulatory receptor OX40 (CD134). Intravenous ivuxolimab was administered to patients every 2 weeks at six dose levels: 0.01, 0.1, 0.3, 1.5, 3 and 10 mg/kg. Of the roughly 50 dose-escalation patients, hepatocellular carcinoma was present in roughly 19, melanoma in roughly 15, renal cell carcinoma in 9 and head and neck cancer in 9. The dose-escalation cohort was around 83% male with a mean age of about 60 years, ranging from about 23 to 85. Prior anti-PD-1, anti-PD-L1 or anti-CTLA-4 therapy was permitted, and checkpoint inhibitors had been received by roughly 40% of dose-escalation patients. Partial responses were achieved by three dose-escalation patients, of whom one had hepatocellular carcinoma and two had cutaneous melanoma. Peripheral TCRbeta sequencing aimed to test whether ivuxolimab altered TCR sequence diversity and caused clonal T-cell expansion. The paper covers the monotherapy dose-escalation part of the phase I ivuxolimab trial, which included N of about 50 patients.

General conclusions and limits of the study: After ivuxolimab, CD8+ T cells had more expanded clones than CD4+ T cells on average. In the 0.1-3.0 mg/kg groups, partial responders had among the lowest normalized peripheral clonal expansion, particularly in CD8+ T cells. At doses from 0.1 to 3.0 mg/kg, clonal expansion was seen in both CD4+ and CD8+ blood T cells between baseline and week 6. Which antigens the clonally expanded peripheral T cells were specific for was not determined. Low levels of normalized T-cell clonal expansion were also shown by some nonresponding patients.

This chain joins TRBV5-1 to TRBJ2-3, and the D gene may be TRBD2, 6 bases matching. The clonotype comes from an adult with an advanced solid tumor such as melanoma, head and neck, liver or kidney cancer. The specimen comprised CD4+ or CD8+ T cells sorted from blood, sampled in a trial of the OX40 agonist ivuxolimab. The nucleotides read TGCGCCAGCAGCTTGGTACAGCGGGGCACAGATACGCAGTATTTT. Its protein is CASSLVQRGTDTQYF.